This TCR beta chain comes out of a study of blood T cell repertoires in COVID-19. The CDR3 runs 13 residues. Trimming left V 6 bases short and J 0 bases short, with 8 bases between. The germline gives CDR1 PRHDT, CDR2 FYEKMQ (reference sequence). Profiling relied on immunoSEQ multiplex PCR, and the TCRdb table lists in-frame clones only, not all of them. This table has roughly 150,000 clones, roughly 84% appearing once. The chain couples TRBV13 to TRBJ1-2; D possibly corresponds to TRBD1 (6 bases). This sequence was found in a man older than 75 with COVID-19, enrolled during active disease. The sequenced sample was peripheral blood. The CDR3 DNA reads as TGTGCCAGCAGGCGGACAGCTAACTATGGCTACACCTTC. Protein: CASRRTANYGYTF.